This passage covers 22 T cell receptor beta chains from one sample sequenced in a study of read filtering for tumor transcriptome and immune sequencing. This library used roughly 430 ng RNA and molecular barcoded adaptors spanning alpha/delta and beta/gamma chains. A single record per CDR3 protein comes from TCRdb applying MiXCR to the reads. The table has roughly 24,000 distinct CDR3 sequences, roughly 13% seen once. Sequencing was performed on a population of CD138-negative cells sorted from bone marrow. The origin of the receptors is a donor aged 40 or over with multiple myeloma.

This clonotype was seen at least ten times. The V gene is TRBV28, the J gene TRBJ2-4; D is uncertain. The CDR3 is 14 residues long. Deletions cut 6 bases from V and 1 base from J, with 10 bases between. CDR1 and CDR2 from the germline V gene are MDHEN and SYDVKM. CDR3 residues: CASSQSAAKNIQYF. The DNA for the CDR3 is TGTGCCAGCAGCCAGTCCGCGGCCAAAAACATTCAGTACTTC.

This clonotype was recorded at least ten times. V is TRBV4-1 and J is TRBJ2-6, with D uncertain. CDR1 and CDR2 (germline): MGHRA, YSYEKL. V was clipped by 8 bases and J by 0 bases, with 8 bases between them. The CDR3 length is 14 residues. This CDR3 is CASEPGSGANVLTF. DNA for the CDR3: TGCGCCAGCGAACCAGGCTCTGGGGCCAACGTCCTGACTTTC.

With respect to this clonotype: A much larger clone sits a single nucleotide away, making a read error possible. V gene TRBV7-9 combines with J gene TRBJ2-5, with no clear D. Deletions cut 5 bases from V and 5 bases from J, with 12 bases between. Germline lookup yields CDR1 SEHNR and CDR2 FQNEAQ (reference sequence). The CDR3 is made up of 13 amino acids. CDR3 coding DNA: TGTGCCAGCAGCCTGCCGGCCGGGGAGACCCAGTACTTC. It is translated as CASSLPAGETQYF.

The chain combines TRBV6-6 with TRBJ2-2; 8 nucleotides line up with TRBD1. V dropped 1 base and J dropped 1; count of bases not matched to a gene: 8. Germline V gives CDR1 MNHNY, CDR2 SVGAGI (reference sequence). The CDR3 loop spans 18 amino acids. This CDR3 is CASSYFRPGTGNTGELFF. The CDR3 DNA sequence: TGTGCCAGCAGTTACTTTCGTCCCGGGACAGGGAACACCGGGGAGCTGTTTTTT.

This clonotype showed up just a few times. The junction departs from the called germline gene at one end, perhaps through a read error. The CDR3 region has the DNA TGTGCCAGCAGCTCTCTGGCGGACACCGGGGGGCTGTTTTTT. It is translated as CASSSLADTGGLFF. This rearrangement joins TRBV7-9 to TRBJ2-2; possible D gene TRBD2, 6 bases. CDR1 and CDR2 from the germline V gene are SEHNR and FQNEAQ (reference sequence). This CDR3 comprises 14 residues.

Concerning this clonotype: A much larger clone is a single base away; this may be a read error. The chain uses TRBV6-2 or TRBV6-3 and TRBJ2-3; a weak D match, TRBD1 (5 bases). CDR3 length: 13 residues. Per germline, CDR1 MNHEY and CDR2 SVGEGT. The CDR3 here is CASLPDNTDTRYF. Here the CDR3 DNA reads TGTGCCAGCCTGCCGGACAACACAGATACGCGGTATTTT.

This clonotype was seen a handful of times. This may stem from a read error, because a much larger clone lies one nucleotide away. This chain connects TRBV20-1 to TRBJ1-5, with D uncertain. The germline gives CDR1 DFQATT, CDR2 SNEGSKA (reference sequence). This CDR3 comprises 13 residues. The DNA of the CDR3 is TGCAGTGCTGGAGATCAGCTAAGGCAGCCCCAGCATTTT. Amino acids: CSAGDQLRQPQHF.

This clonotype has ten or more counts. Mismatch with germline at one junction end may stem from a read error. The gene calls are TRBV29-1 and TRBJ2-3, with D perhaps matching TRBD1 (5 bases). The V gene's germline CDR1 is SQVTM and CDR2 ANQGSEA. This CDR3 has 11 amino acids. The CDR3 sequence is CIVEWGDTQYF. The CDR3 DNA reads TGCATCGTTGAGTGGGGCGATACGCAGTATTTT.

This clonotype was counted at least ten times. The V gene is TRBV10-3, the J gene TRBJ2-7; 10 nucleotides agree with TRBD1. With V trimmed by 6 bases and J by 9 bases, 11 bases remained unmatched. This CDR3 region has 14 residues. Germline V gene lookup returns CDR1 ENHRY and CDR2 SYGVKD. DNA of the CDR3: TGTGCCATCAGGGCCGGGACAGGGGCTCTGGGGCAGTACTTC. Its translation is CAIRAGTGALGQYF.

Note on this clonotype: This may arise from a read error, as a much more abundant clone is one base away. The chain couples TRBV20-1 to TRBJ2-1, with TRBD2 matching over 7 bases. In germline, CDR1 is DFQATT, CDR2 SNEGSKA (reference sequence). This CDR3 is 15 amino acids long. CDR3 loop: CSAREFAGEYNVQFF. The CDR3 nucleotides read TGCAGTGCTAGAGAATTCGCGGGAGAGTACAATGTGCAGTTCTTC.

This clonotype was seen many times. The rearrangement joins TRBV7-6 to TRBJ2-1; D is undetermined. The CDR3 covers 14 residues. The V end was cut by 2 bases, the J end by 4 bases, with 9 bases between. The germline V gene has CDR1 SGHVS and CDR2 FNYEAQ. The CDR3 DNA reads as TGTGCCAGCAGCTTACGTGGGAAATACAATGAGCAGTTCTTC. Its translation: CASSLRGKYNEQFF. The entire variable domain, with the rest obtained from reference TRBV7-6 and TRBJ2-1, is as follows: GAGVSQSPRYKVTKRGQDVALRCDPISGHVSLYWYRQALGQGPEFLTYFNYEAQQDKSGLPNDRFSAERPEGSISTLTIQRTEQRDSAMYRCASSLRGKYNEQFFGPGTRLTVL.

J is TRBJ1-6 and V is TRBV7-2; the match to TRBD1 covers 8 bases. J gave up 7 bases and V 5 bases, and 7 bases lay outside the gene matches. The CDR3 is 15 amino acids. In germline, CDR1 is SGHTA, CDR2 FQGNSA. The CDR3 protein is CASSIRTGWNSPLHF. As DNA, the CDR3 is TGTGCCAGCAGCATACGGACAGGGTGGAATTCACCCCTCCACTTT.

The sample holds many counts of this clonotype. V usage is TRBV7-2 and J usage is TRBJ1-1, with TRBD1 as a possible D gene (5 bases). Germline loops: CDR1 SGHTA, CDR2 FQGNSA. The CDR3 has 14 residues. V lost 1 base, J lost 6 bases, and 12 bases lay in between. CDR3 sequence reads: CASSLDRWDPEAFF. Written as DNA, the CDR3 is TGTGCCAGCAGCTTAGATAGGTGGGACCCTGAAGCTTTCTTT.

This chain uses TRBV28 with TRBJ2-5, with 13 bases aligning to TRBD2. J lost 5 bases, V lost 4 bases, and 13 bases had no gene match. Germline V gene data show CDR1 as MDHEN and CDR2 as SYDVKM. CDR3 length: 18 residues. The CDR3 is CASSSPGTSGMLGETQYF. The DNA of the CDR3 is TGTGCCAGCAGTTCACCCGGGACTAGCGGGATGCTCGGGGAGACCCAGTACTTC.

This clonotype was picked up a small number of times. This sequence may be a read error, since a much larger clone differs from it by one base. The chain employs TRBV7-8 and TRBJ1-5, with 7 bases lining up with TRBD1. V dropped 7 bases and J dropped 4; count of bases not matched to a gene: 13. Germline CDR1 reads SGHVS; CDR2 reads FQNEAQ. The CDR3 sequence is 16 residues long. CDR3 residues: CASNVYRTGHNQPQHF. The CDR3 DNA reads TGTGCCAGCAACGTATATAGGACAGGCCATAATCAGCCCCAGCATTTT.

A remark on this clonotype: This clone may be a read error of a much larger clone one base away. The chain has TRBV6-1 and TRBJ1-1; D call uncertain. The CDR3 is made up of 11 amino acids. Germline CDR1 reads MNHNS; CDR2 reads SASEGT. The CDR3 region has the DNA TGTGCCAGCACTAACTTCGGGGAAGCTCTCTTT. It codes for CASTNFGEALF.

This clonotype has ten or more counts. V usage is TRBV20-1 and J usage is TRBJ2-1, with TRBD2 matching 9 bases. J was trimmed by 4 bases and V by 4 bases; bases with no gene match: 8. The CDR3 is 15 amino acids. The V gene's germline CDR1 is DFQATT and CDR2 SNEGSKA (reference sequence). The DNA for the CDR3 is TGCAGTGCTAAACCTCTAGCGGGACGATACAATGAGCAGTTCTTC. Protein product: CSAKPLAGRYNEQFF.

A note on this clonotype: A far larger clone lies a single base away; this is likely a read error. The CDR3 region is CASSANPGQAGEQFF. The DNA for the CDR3 is TGTGCCAGCAGCGCTAACCCGGGACAGGCCGGAGAGCAGTTCTTC. The gene calls are TRBV2 and TRBJ2-1; 8 bases match TRBD1. Trimming took 6 bases from V and 10 from J; bases not matched to a gene: 14. The germline V gene has CDR1 SNHLY and CDR2 FYNNEI. There are 15 residues in the CDR3.

As to this clonotype: The junction departs from the called germline gene at one end, perhaps through a read error. The CDR3 DNA reads TGTGCCAGCCACCTCCGGGGGATGTCGGGAGGATACAATGAGCAGTCCTTC. This codes for CASHLRGMSGGYNEQSF. The V call is TRBV18, the J call TRBJ2-1, with 7 bases lining up with TRBD2. The CDR3 has 17 amino acids. CDR1 KGHSH and CDR2 LQKENI come from the germline V gene. Together with reference TRBV18 and TRBJ2-1, the CDR3 gives the full variable domain: NAGVMQNPRHLVRRRGQEARLRCSPMKGHSHVYWYRQLPEEGLKFMVYLQKENIIDESGMPKERFSAEFPKEGPSILRIQQVVRGDSAAYFCASHLRGMSGGYNEQSFGPGTRLTVL.

A remark on this clonotype: One junction end does not reproduce the germline sequence, and a read error may be involved. The V call is TRBV5-1, the J call TRBJ2-3; no clear D. The germline V gene has CDR1 SGHRS and CDR2 YFSETQ. This CDR3 region has 17 residues. CDR3 sequence (DNA): TGCGCCATCAGCTACGTGAGTAGCACTTTTCGCGCAGATACGCAGTATTTT. Amino acid sequence: CAISYVSSTFRADTQYF.

V gene TRBV30 combines with J gene TRBJ1-1; D not certain. Germline CDR1 GTSNPN, CDR2 SVGIG (reference sequence). Trimming removed 1 base at V and 5 bases at J, with 5 bases between. The CDR3 has 11 amino acids. CDR3 in amino acids: CAWSGETEAFF. The CDR3 DNA sequence: TGTGCCTGGAGTGGGGAGACTGAAGCTTTCTTT.

This clonotype appeared many times. V gene TRBV28 combines with J gene TRBJ2-3; D is tentatively TRBD1 or TRBD2 (5 bases each). CDR3 length: 14 amino acids. CDR1 is MDHEN and CDR2 is SYDVKM in the germline V gene. The germline V and J ends were trimmed by 3 bases and 1 base, with 8 bases remaining between them. The CDR3 DNA reads TGTGCCAGCAGTTTGAGAGGGGGCACAGATACGCAGTATTTT. Residues: CASSLRGGTDTQYF. Together with reference TRBV28 and TRBJ2-3, the CDR3 gives the full variable domain: DVKVTQSSRYLVKRTGEKVFLECVQDMDHENMFWYRQDPGLGLRLIYFSYDVKMKEKGDIPEGYSVSREKKERFSLILESASTNQTSMYLCASSLRGGTDTQYFGPGTRLTVL.